These 13 T cell receptor beta chains were all obtained from the same sample, sequenced in a study of cytomegalovirus exposure and HLA in healthy donors. The PCR was carried out with 60 Vbeta primers and 13 Jbeta primers. TCRdb's copy holds only in-frame clones and misses some; the assay was immunoSEQ multiplex PCR. Of fewer than 150,000 clones listed, roughly four fifths are singletons. Material for sequencing was PBMCs. These receptors were taken from a male donor in good health and CMV-seronegative.

The chain carries TRBV30 and TRBJ2-2; D gene ambiguous. In germline, CDR1 is GTSNPN, CDR2 SVGIG (reference sequence). The CDR3 spans 14 residues. Between the trimmed V and J ends, which lost 4 bases and 0 bases, there was a span of 9 bases. The CDR3 region has the DNA TGTGCCTGGAACTGGAGCCCGAACACCGGGGAGCTGTTTTTT. Translation gives CAWNWSPNTGELFF.

In its sample, this clone was seen a few times. The chain joins TRBV14 to TRBJ1-1, with 9 bases matching TRBD1. Unmatched junction bases numbered 4, after V lost 5 bases and J lost 6 bases. This CDR3 region has 13 residues. Germline CDR1 reads SGHDN; CDR2 reads FVKESK. In DNA, the CDR3 is TGTGCCAGCAGCTACGGACAGGGGTCTGAAGCTTTCTTT. This translates into CASSYGQGSEAFF.

This clone was seen just once. The CDR3 coding sequence is TGTGCCAGCACTGGAGGAGGCTCCTACAATGAGCAGTTCTTC. Protein: CASTGGGSYNEQFF. V gene TRBV9 combines with J gene TRBJ2-1; D possibly corresponds to TRBD2 (5 bases). The CDR3 covers 14 residues. In germline, CDR1 is SGDLS, CDR2 YYNGEE. V dropped 6 bases and J dropped 0 bases, with 10 bases sitting between them.

This chain joins TRBV6-5 and TRBJ2-7, with 11 bases lining up with TRBD2. CDR1 MNHEY and CDR2 SVGAGI come from the germline V gene. The CDR3 has 15 residues. V was pared by 2 bases and J by 5 bases, with 5 bases of the junction left unmatched. This chain's CDR3 is CASSYQLAGADEQYF. The CDR3 DNA reads as TGTGCCAGCAGTTACCAACTAGCGGGAGCAGACGAGCAGTACTTC.

The chain joins TRBV2 to TRBJ2-7, with 7 bases that match TRBD1. The junction had 5 bases not matched to a gene; V was cut back by 1 base and J by 2 bases. This CDR3 has 15 amino acids. Germline V gene data show CDR1 as SNHLY and CDR2 as FYNNEI. This CDR3 reads CASSEGQGRTYEQYF. The CDR3 DNA reads as TGTGCCAGCAGTGAAGGACAGGGAAGAACCTACGAGCAGTACTTC.

Remarks on this clone: The junction departs from the called germline gene at one end, perhaps through a read error. V is TRBV7-9 and J is TRBJ1-1; D not resolved. CDR1 is SEHNR, CDR2 FQNEAQ, per germline (reference sequence). This CDR3 comprises 11 residues. The DNA of the CDR3 is TGTTCCAGCAGCTCGGGAGCCCCAGCTTTCTTT. Encoded protein: CSSSSGAPAFF.

A word on this clone: Germline is not matched at one junction end, which may reflect a read error. J is TRBJ2-1 and V is TRBV5-4; D possibly corresponds to TRBD1 (5 bases). This CDR3 is 15 amino acids long. The germline CDR1 and CDR2 sequences are SGHNT and YYREEE (reference sequence). The DNA of the CDR3 is TGTGCCACCTTCGACAGACAGTTAGGGGCCCTCACTTGGCTCTTC. Its protein product is CATFDRQLGALTWLF.

The count of this clone is one. The chain carries TRBV11-1 and TRBJ2-7, with D hard to call. CDR1 and CDR2 from the germline V gene are SGHAT and FQDESV (reference sequence). The CDR3 loop spans 12 amino acids. V gave up 2 bases and J gave up 5 bases, with 7 bases separating them. DNA for the CDR3: TGTGCCAGCAGCTTAAATGGCCACGAGCAGTACTTC. This sequence encodes CASSLNGHEQYF.

This clone is medium-sized by share. The chain couples TRBV4-3 to TRBJ1-3; D is unclear. The CDR3 sequence is 15 residues long. Germline CDR1 is LGHNA and CDR2 is YSLEER. The V end lost 2 bases, the J end lost 0 bases, and 8 bases lay between the germline ends. In DNA, the CDR3 is TGCGCCAGCAGCCAATTGTGGAGCTCTGGAAACACCATATATTTT. This gives the protein CASSQLWSSGNTIYF.

V usage is TRBV19 and J usage is TRBJ1-3; a possible D gene is TRBD1 (5 bases). Germline V gene lookup returns CDR1 LNHDA and CDR2 SQIVND (reference sequence). This CDR3 has 17 residues. Trimming took off 7 bases at V and 0 bases at J, with 19 bases between the two ends. In nucleotides, the CDR3 is TGTGCCAGTACGGACACGCTATTATTTGCCTCTGGAAACACCATATATTTT. Translation gives CASTDTLLFASGNTIYF.

The chain recombines TRBV7-2 with TRBJ2-1; TRBD2 matches 11 bases. There are 15 residues in the CDR3. V lost 1 base, J lost 7 bases, and 3 bases stayed unmatched. The germline V gene encodes CDR1 SGHTA and CDR2 FQGNSA. The CDR3 nucleotides are TGTGCCAGCAGCTTAGTGGCTAGCGGGAGGAATGAGCAGTTCTTC. Translation: CASSLVASGRNEQFF.

The chain combines TRBV7-8 with TRBJ1-2; 7 positions match TRBD1. V gave up 2 bases and J gave up 3 bases; unmatched junction bases: 9. The CDR3 runs to 16 residues. Per the germline V gene, CDR1 is SGHVS and CDR2 is FQNEAQ. The CDR3 protein is CASSLWGQSHHYGYTF. CDR3 DNA sequence: TGTGCCAGCAGCTTATGGGGACAGTCCCATCACTATGGCTACACCTTC.

This clone was counted only a few times. The chain combines TRBV7-9 with TRBJ2-7; 8 positions match TRBD1. J was trimmed by 6 bases and V by 5 bases; bases with no gene match: 3. In germline, CDR1 is SEHNR, CDR2 FQNEAQ (reference sequence). This CDR3 is built from 12 residues. DNA for the CDR3: TGTGCCAGCAGCCCGACAGGGGTCGAGCAGTACTTC. The encoded protein is CASSPTGVEQYF.